These T cell receptor beta chains were read from a single sample in a study of T cells after yellow fever vaccination. TCRdb fed the 5' RACE reads into MiXCR, producing one record per CDR3 protein. The data contain approximately 580,000 distinct CDR3 sequences, 17% of them singletons. The sequences come from PBMCs, collected around 5 days after the first yellow fever vaccination. The origin of the receptors is a man aged 18-30 years who received the YFV17D yellow fever vaccine. Each CDR3 is given with its conserved first and last residue. D genes are given only for firm matches. Size tells how often a clone was seen (once, few, many) or the class of an expanded clone, and some rows leave it out.

- | 14 | TRBJ1-1 | TRBV10-3 | few | TGTGCCACCAAGATTGGAGGGTTTGACACTGAAGCTTTCTTT | CATKIGGFDTEAFF
- | 14 | TRBJ2-3 | TRBV4-3 | few | TGCGCCAGCAGCCAAGATCTACGTCGGGATACGCAGTATTTT | CASSQDLRRDTQYF
- | 14 | TRBJ2-5 | TRBV27 | few | TGTGCCAGCAGTTTCCTGAAAGCAAAAGAGACCCAGTACTTC | CASSFLKAKETQYF
- | 15 | TRBJ1-6 | TRBV12-3/TRBV12-4 | few | TGTGCCAGCAGTCGCCGGGTGGGGGCTGATTCACCCCTCCACTTT | CASSRRVGADSPLHF
- | 13 | TRBJ1-4 | TRBV11-2 | many | TGTGCCAGCAGCGGAAGGGGAGATGAAAAACTGTTTTTT | CASSGRGDEKLFF
- | 14 | TRBJ2-5 | TRBV21-1 | few | TGTGCCAGCAGCAAGCTGCCAGCAAGAGAGACCCAGTACTTC | CASSKLPARETQYF
TRBD2 | 17 | TRBJ2-2 | TRBV14 | many | TGTGCCAGCAGCCACACGAGGACTAGCGGGGGCACCGGGGAGCTGTTTTTT | CASSHTRTSGGTGELFF
- | 16 | TRBJ2-6 | TRBV4-1 | few | TGCGCCAGCAGCCCGGGGATGCGCTCTGGGGCCAACGTCCTGACTTTC | CASSPGMRSGANVLTF
- | 16 | TRBJ2-2 | TRBV9 | - | TGTGCCAGCAGCGAGAGGGCCCGACCGAACACCGGGGAGCTGTTTTTT | CASSERARPNTGELFF
- | 15 | TRBJ1-1 | TRBV12-3/TRBV12-4 | - | TGTGCCAGCATACGACCCGGGACGGCGAACACTGAAGCTTTCTTT | CASIRPGTANTEAFF
- | 12 | TRBJ2-3 | TRBV30 | few | TGTGCCTGGGGTGAGAACACAGATACGCAGTATTTT | CAWGENTDTQYF
- | 15 | TRBJ2-3 | TRBV5-1 | - | TGCGCCAGCAGCTTCCGGGACTTAAAGGGCGATACGCAGTATTTT | CASSFRDLKGDTQYF
- | 14 | TRBJ2-2 | TRBV7-9 | few | TGTGCCACAAGACAGGCCGCGAACACCGGGGAGCTGTTTTTT | CATRQAANTGELFF
TRBD1 | 14 | TRBJ1-3 | TRBV5-1 | once | TGCTCCAGCAGACAGGGGTACTCTGGAAACACCATATATTTT | CSSRQGYSGNTIYF
- | 14 | TRBJ1-2 | TRBV5-1 | few | TGCGCCAGCAGCCCAGACGACGGGGGGGCTGGCTACACCTTC | CASSPDDGGAGYTF
TRBD1 | 14 | TRBJ1-4 | TRBV6-1 | few | TGTGCCAGCAGACTACAGGGGGCATATGAAAAACTGTTTTTT | CASRLQGAYEKLFF
TRBD1 | 14 | TRBJ1-2 | TRBV11-2 | - | TGTGCCAGCAGCTCGACAGGGGGCGGCTATGGCTACACCTTC | CASSSTGGGYGYTF
- | 14 | TRBJ2-5 | TRBV5-1 | many | TGCGCCAGCAGCTCCCGGGGGGCCGGTGAGACCCAGTACTTC | CASSSRGAGETQYF
TRBD2 | 15 | TRBJ2-1 | TRBV7-2 | - | TGTGCCAGCAGCTTAGGAGCGGGGCCCTACAATGAGCAGTTCTTC | CASSLGAGPYNEQFF
- | 17 | TRBJ2-1 | TRBV28 | - | TGTGCCAGCAGCCCCCGACTACGATCGGGAGCATTGGATGAGCAGTTCTTC | CASSPRLRSGALDEQFF
- | 13 | TRBJ1-3 | TRBV7-2 | - | TGTGCCAGCAGCTCCCGTGGTGGAAACACCATATATTTT | CASSSRGGNTIYF
- | 11 | TRBJ1-2 | TRBV2 | many | TGTGCCAGCAGTGTTAGCTATGGCTACACCTTC | CASSVSYGYTF
- | 13 | TRBJ2-7 | TRBV10-1 | few | TGCGCCAGCAGTGAAGAGCTAACCTACGAGCAGTACTTC | CASSEELTYEQYF
- | 13 | TRBJ1-6 | TRBV10-3 | - | TGTGCCATCAGTGAGTTAGAGAATTCACCCCTCCACTTT | CAISELENSPLHF
- | 12 | TRBJ1-1 | TRBV7-9 | many | TGTGCCAGCAGTTTAGTCAGTACTGAAGCTTTCTTT | CASSLVSTEAFF
- | 12 | TRBJ2-5 | TRBV20-1 | few | TGCAGTGCGAAGGAGGTAGCGGAGACCCAGTACTTC | CSAKEVAETQYF
- | 12 | TRBJ2-7 | TRBV6-2/TRBV6-3 | - | TGTGCCAGCAGTTCCTCCCACGTCGAGCAGTACTTC | CASSSSHVEQYF
- | 16 | TRBJ2-2 | TRBV20-1 | - | TGCAGTGCTGCGAACAGGGCAGGCAGGGACACCGGGGAGCTGTTTTTT | CSAANRAGRDTGELFF
TRBD2 | 15 | TRBJ2-1 | TRBV10-3 | - | TGTGCCATCAGTAGCGGGGGGGCCTCCTACAATGAGCAGTTCTTC | CAISSGGASYNEQFF
TRBD1 | 17 | TRBJ1-2 | TRBV29-1 | few | TGCAGCGCTGAAGACCCCCGGGACAGGATAGCTAACTATGGCTACACCTTC | CSAEDPRDRIANYGYTF
TRBD1 | 15 | TRBJ2-7 | TRBV11-2 | - | TGTGCCAGCAGCCGAGCCGGGACAGAGCATTACGAGCAGTACTTC | CASSRAGTEHYEQYF
- | 13 | TRBJ2-3 | TRBV7-2 | - | TGTGCCAGCAGCCCTCGCTGGGTGGATACGCAGTATTTT | CASSPRWVDTQYF
- | 17 | TRBJ2-1 | TRBV5-4 | - | TGTGCCAGCAGCTTGAGAGGGCTGGCGGACTCCTACAATGAGCAGTTCTTC | CASSLRGLADSYNEQFF
- | 15 | TRBJ2-5 | TRBV4-1 | - | TGCGCCAGCAGCCTCCGCGACAGGAGGGAAGAGACCCAGTACTTC | CASSLRDRREETQYF
- | 17 | TRBJ2-7 | TRBV25-1 | few | TGTGCCAGCAGTGCTTATCGGTTTGGACGGAAATTCTACGAGCAGTACTTC | CASSAYRFGRKFYEQYF
TRBD2 | 16 | TRBJ2-7 | TRBV9 | - | TGTGCCAGCAGCGAGTCCGGGACTAGCGGGATGGGGGAGCAGTACTTC | CASSESGTSGMGEQYF
TRBD2 | 16 | TRBJ2-7 | TRBV10-3 | - | TGTGCCATCAGTGGACTAGCGGGGGGTACCTCTTACGAGCAGTACTTC | CAISGLAGGTSYEQYF
- | 15 | TRBJ1-1 | TRBV20-1 | - | TGCAGTGCTAGGAGCTACCTAGGCAGGAACACTGAAGCTTTCTTT | CSARSYLGRNTEAFF
- | 13 | TRBJ2-6 | TRBV5-5 | - | TGTGCCACCTGGAACTCTGGGGCCAACGTCCTGACTTTC | CATWNSGANVLTF
TRBD2 | 17 | TRBJ2-3 | TRBV7-2 | few | TGTGCCAGCAGCCCAGGTACTAGCGGGCTCGGCTGGGATACGCAGTATTTT | CASSPGTSGLGWDTQYF
TRBD1 | 14 | TRBJ2-7 | TRBV30 | - | TGTGCCTGGAGAAAACGGGACAGGCGCTACGAGCAGTACTTC | CAWRKRDRRYEQYF
TRBD2 | 14 | TRBJ2-5 | TRBV6-1 | - | TGTGCCAGCAGCGGCTTAGCGGGGCCAGAGACCCAGTACTTC | CASSGLAGPETQYF
- | 14 | TRBJ1-1 | TRBV3-1 | few | TGTGCCAGCAGCCAAGAGACAGAGAACACTGAAGCTTTCTTT | CASSQETENTEAFF
- | 14 | TRBJ2-2 | TRBV5-1 | few | TGCGCCAGCAGCTCGGGCGCGGGGAACCGGGAGCTGTTTTTT | CASSSGAGNRELFF
- | 15 | TRBJ2-5 | TRBV28 | few | TGTGCCAGCCTTCCGACAGGAAAACTCCAAGAGACCCAGTACTTC | CASLPTGKLQETQYF
- | 14 | TRBJ1-5 | TRBV20-1 | - | TGCAGTGCAGCGGACCGGGACCTCAATCAGCCCCAGCATTTT | CSAADRDLNQPQHF
TRBD2 | 20 | TRBJ2-4 | TRBV4-2 | - | TGTGCCAGCAGCCAAGATGGGCTAGCGGGGAGAAATTTAGCCAAAAACATTCAGTACTTC | CASSQDGLAGRNLAKNIQYF
TRBD1 | 15 | TRBJ1-4 | TRBV7-2 | - | TGTGCCAGCAGCCGGGTGACAGGGCTTAATGAAAAACTGTTTTTT | CASSRVTGLNEKLFF
TRBD1 | 15 | TRBJ2-5 | TRBV5-6 | few | TGTGCCAGCAGCTTGGAGAGGGGGCAGGTGGAGACCCAGTACTTC | CASSLERGQVETQYF
- | 14 | TRBJ2-3 | TRBV15 | few | TGTGCCACCCGGTTGACGAGGGGATCAGATACGCAGTATTTT | CATRLTRGSDTQYF
TRBD2 | 18 | TRBJ2-2 | TRBV5-1 | - | TGCGCCAGCAGCTTGTCTTCGCTTACTAGCGGGGGCACCGGGGAGCTGTTTTTT | CASSLSSLTSGGTGELFF
- | 15 | TRBJ1-1 | TRBV6-5 | few | TGTGCCAGCAGTTACTCGAAGGCTTTGAACACTGAAGCTTTCTTT | CASSYSKALNTEAFF
TRBD1 | 15 | TRBJ1-1 | TRBV10-3 | few | TGTGCCATCACCTCACAGGACAGGGGGATCACTGAAGCTTTCTTT | CAITSQDRGITEAFF
- | 13 | TRBJ2-3 | TRBV6-1 | many | TGTGCCAGCATCGAATCTGGGGCAGATACGCAGTATTTT | CASIESGADTQYF
TRBD1 | 16 | TRBJ2-1 | TRBV6-4 | - | TGTGCCAGCAGTGACACCCCCGGGACAGGGGGCAATGAGCAGTTCTTC | CASSDTPGTGGNEQFF
- | 14 | TRBJ1-1 | TRBV6-5 | - | TGTGCCAGCAGTTACCTGGCGGGGGGCACTGAAGCTTTCTTT | CASSYLAGGTEAFF
TRBD2 | 15 | TRBJ2-3 | TRBV20-1 | - | TGCAGTGCTTTACCCCTAGCGGGGCTTGGAGATACGCAGTATTTT | CSALPLAGLGDTQYF
- | 13 | TRBJ1-1 | TRBV7-9 | - | TGTGCCAGCAGCCTCACAGGGATGACTGAAGCTTTCTTT | CASSLTGMTEAFF
TRBD1 | 14 | TRBJ1-2 | TRBV11-2 | - | TGTGCCAGCAGCTTAGGACAGGGGGCCGGCGGCTACACCTTC | CASSLGQGAGGYTF